This T cell receptor (beta chain) was identified in a study of shared clonotypes between healthy human individuals. The CDR3 covers 16 residues. Unmatched junction bases numbered 10, after V lost 4 bases and J lost 7 bases. In germline, CDR1 is LGHNA, CDR2 YNFKEQ. The data were produced by immunoSEQ multiplex PCR, yet TCRdb's version contains in-frame clones alone and is incomplete. The sample lists approximately 500,000 clones, 96% seen once, with 0.06% in the top ten. V is TRBV4-2 and J is TRBJ2-7, with 13 positions matching TRBD2. The TCR originated in a woman under 40 in good health. The specimen was naive CD4+ T cells sorted from blood. This sample's subset: CD45RA+ positively selected. The CDR3 region is CASSPGLAGASREQYF. CDR3 sequence (DNA): TGTGCCAGCAGCCCCGGACTAGCGGGAGCCTCCCGGGAGCAGTACTTC.